The 3 T cell receptor beta chains presented below share a single source sample, sequenced in a study of blood T cell repertoires in COVID-19. Assay used: immunoSEQ multiplex PCR; TCRdb lists only in-frame clones, some missing. Among roughly 280,000 clones listed, 85% to 90% were seen once. Sequenced: peripheral blood. These receptors came from a woman in her sixties or seventies with COVID-19, enrolled during active disease.

This chain connects TRBV27 to TRBJ2-1; D is uncertain. The CDR3 extends over 13 amino acids. Trimming took 6 bases from V and 8 from J, leaving 14 bases between them. The germline gives CDR1 MNHEY, CDR2 SMNVEV (reference sequence). The CDR3 region has the DNA TGTGCCAGCAGCCTCGTAAGAGGCTATGAGCAGTTCTTC. Its translation is CASSLVRGYEQFF.

The V and J genes are TRBV10-3 and TRBJ2-1; 9 bases fit TRBD1. The CDR3 runs 14 residues. Trimming cost V 6 bases and J 6 bases; bases outside gene matches: 6. Germline V gene lookup returns CDR1 ENHRY and CDR2 SYGVKD. The CDR3 DNA is TGTGCCATCAGCCCGGGACAGGGTATCAATGAGCAGTTCTTC. The encoded protein is CAISPGQGINEQFF.

The J gene is TRBJ1-1, the V gene TRBV19, with D possibly being TRBD1 (5 bases). Germline loops: CDR1 LNHDA, CDR2 SQIVND (reference sequence). Trimming left V 2 bases short and J 5 bases short, with 12 bases between. The CDR3 totals 14 residues. CDR3 sequence reads: CASSISAGETEAFF. DNA for the CDR3: TGTGCCAGTAGTATAAGTGCGGGGGAGACTGAAGCTTTCTTT. Full variable domain (outside the CDR3, taken from reference TRBV19 and TRBJ1-1): DGGITQSPKYLFRKEGQNVTLSCEQNLNHDAMYWYRQDPGQGLRLIYYSQIVNDFQKGDIAEGYSVSREKKESFPLTVTSAQKNPTAFYLCASSISAGETEAFFGQGTRLTVV.